This TCR beta chain was sequenced in a study of cytomegalovirus exposure and HLA in healthy donors. Donors came from a validation cohort of about 120 subjects, distinct from the first 666-subject cohort. This clone was seen only a few times. What it recognizes is unknown. Generated by immunoSEQ multiplex PCR, the TCRdb table keeps only in-frame clones and is missing some. The sample lists 150,000 or so clones, 70% to 90% occurring once. Study-wide results and limits: Generally TCR sequences proved uncommon, though certain public TCRs appeared in numerous donors.

CDR1 SGHDT and CDR2 YYEEEE come from the germline V gene. The ends lost 3 bases at V and 8 bases at J; junction bases unmatched: 11. The CDR3 is 15 amino acids. Sequenced material: PBMCs. This TCR was sampled from a man aged 18 to 29 in good health and CMV-seropositive. The V gene is TRBV5-6, the J gene TRBJ1-2; TRBD1 matches at 9 bases. The CDR3: CASSYRDREAPGYTF. The DNA of the CDR3 is TGTGCCAGCAGCTACCGGGACAGGGAAGCACCGGGCTACACCTTC.